These T cell receptor beta chains were read from a single sample in a study of cytomegalovirus exposure and HLA in healthy donors. Profiling relied on immunoSEQ multiplex PCR, and the TCRdb table lists in-frame clones only, not all of them. The profile shows around 300,000 clones, around two thirds of them singletons. Sequenced sample: PBMCs. The source is a female donor in good health and CMV-seronegative. Both conserved end residues are part of each CDR3.

TRBV6-1 | CASSEFVSGVNQPQHF
TRBV5-1 | CASSLTLTGGPQETQYF
TRBV2 | CASTREYSNSPLHF
TRBV9 | CASNQGQGGNYGYTF
TRBV12-5 | CASGLVWGQGAWFEAKNIQYF
TRBV28 | CASSSPDRGGSFDNEQFF
TRBV7-6 | CASSLFLAGVTDTQYF
TRBV6-4 | CASSKQGYDTQYF
TRBV7-9 | CASSTGTFEGYEQFF
TRBV6-5 | CASFARTGPNGYTF
TRBV5-4 | CASSGLSGEQFF
TRBV9 | CASSVVAGEWNEQFF
TRBV7-9 | CSSSGSGYGYTF
TRBV7-2 | CASSLDRFSGNTIYF
TRBV28 | CASSLGGVNEQFF
TRBV4-1 | CASSYGGRSGEKLFF
TRBV28 | CASQTGLGDTQYF
TRBV2 | CASSDPKSEQYF
TRBV25-1 | CASSKAGSSSYNEQFF
TRBV7-2 | CASSFSSGYEQYF